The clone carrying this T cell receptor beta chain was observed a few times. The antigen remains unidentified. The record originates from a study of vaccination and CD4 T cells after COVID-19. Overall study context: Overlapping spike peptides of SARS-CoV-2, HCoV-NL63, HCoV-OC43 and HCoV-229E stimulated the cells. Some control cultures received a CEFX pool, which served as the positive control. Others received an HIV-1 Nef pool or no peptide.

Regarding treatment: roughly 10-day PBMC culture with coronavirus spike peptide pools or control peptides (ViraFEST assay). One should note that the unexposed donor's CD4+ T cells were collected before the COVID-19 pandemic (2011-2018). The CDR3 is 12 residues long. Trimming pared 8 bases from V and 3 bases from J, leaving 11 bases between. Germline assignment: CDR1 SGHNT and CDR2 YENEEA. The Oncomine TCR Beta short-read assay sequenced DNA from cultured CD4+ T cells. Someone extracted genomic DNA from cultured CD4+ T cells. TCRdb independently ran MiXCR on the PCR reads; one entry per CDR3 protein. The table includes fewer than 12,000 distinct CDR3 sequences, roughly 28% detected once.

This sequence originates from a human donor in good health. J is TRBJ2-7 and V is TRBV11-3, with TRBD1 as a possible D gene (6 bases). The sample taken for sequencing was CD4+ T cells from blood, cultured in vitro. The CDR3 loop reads CASGRTDYEQYF. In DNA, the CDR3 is TGTGCCAGCGGACGGACAGACTACGAGCAGTACTTC.